This T cell receptor (beta chain) originates from a study of breast tumors, draining lymph nodes, adjacent tissues. Findings and caveats of the study: Tumors had less TCR diversity than lymph nodes, more than nontumor tissue.

The V end lost 3 bases, the J end lost 7 bases, and 9 bases lay between the germline ends. The CDR3 covers 12 residues. This clonotype was counted at least ten times. What it binds is not known. TCRdb re-called the multiplex PCR reads through MiXCR, storing one row per CDR3 protein. The sample holds 100,000 or so distinct CDR3 sequences; around 20% are singletons and the top ten take roughly 1.2%. The lymph nodes were axillary draining lymph nodes from breast cancer patients. Input material: axillary lymph node tissue. The J gene is TRBJ2-5, the V gene TRBV12-3 or TRBV12-4, with D hard to call. The TCR was taken from a female donor with breast cancer. Some clones in this sample may be carry-over from other donors' samples. Here the CDR3 DNA reads TGTGCCAGCAGTTTTCTATGGGGGACCCAGTACTTC. Its translation: CASSFLWGTQYF.